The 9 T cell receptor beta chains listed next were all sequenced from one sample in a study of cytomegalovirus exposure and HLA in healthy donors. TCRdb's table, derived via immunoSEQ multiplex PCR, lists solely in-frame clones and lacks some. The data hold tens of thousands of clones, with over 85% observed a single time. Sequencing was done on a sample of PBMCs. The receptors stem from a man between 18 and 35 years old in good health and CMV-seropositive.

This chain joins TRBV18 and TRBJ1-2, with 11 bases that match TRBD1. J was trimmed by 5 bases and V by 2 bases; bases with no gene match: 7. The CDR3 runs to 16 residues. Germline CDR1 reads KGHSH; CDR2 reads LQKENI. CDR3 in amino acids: CASSPTEDRGLYGYTF. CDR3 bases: TGTGCCAGCTCACCAACGGAGGACAGGGGGCTGTATGGCTACACCTTC.

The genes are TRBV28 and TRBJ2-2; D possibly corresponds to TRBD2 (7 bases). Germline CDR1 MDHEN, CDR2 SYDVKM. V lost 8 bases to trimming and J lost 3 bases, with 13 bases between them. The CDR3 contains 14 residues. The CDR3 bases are TGTGCCAGCGTCTCGGGGGGCCACACCGGGGAGCTGTTTTTT. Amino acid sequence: CASVSGGHTGELFF. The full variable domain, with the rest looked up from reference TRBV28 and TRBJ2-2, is DVKVTQSSRYLVKRTGEKVFLECVQDMDHENMFWYRQDPGLGLRLIYFSYDVKMKEKGDIPEGYSVSREKKERFSLILESASTNQTSMYLCASVSGGHTGELFFGEGSRLTVL.

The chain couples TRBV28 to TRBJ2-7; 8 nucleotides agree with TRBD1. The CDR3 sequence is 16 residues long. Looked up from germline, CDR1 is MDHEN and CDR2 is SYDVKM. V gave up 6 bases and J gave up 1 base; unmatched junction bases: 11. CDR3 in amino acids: CASRGGRGLSSYEQYF. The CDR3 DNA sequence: TGTGCCAGCAGGGGGGGCAGGGGGCTAAGTTCCTACGAGCAGTACTTC.

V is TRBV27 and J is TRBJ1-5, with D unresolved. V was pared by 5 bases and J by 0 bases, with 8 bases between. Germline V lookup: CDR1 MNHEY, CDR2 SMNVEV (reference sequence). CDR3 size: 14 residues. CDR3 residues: CASSIMYSNQPQHF. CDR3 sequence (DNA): TGTGCCAGCAGTATTATGTATAGCAATCAGCCCCAGCATTTT.

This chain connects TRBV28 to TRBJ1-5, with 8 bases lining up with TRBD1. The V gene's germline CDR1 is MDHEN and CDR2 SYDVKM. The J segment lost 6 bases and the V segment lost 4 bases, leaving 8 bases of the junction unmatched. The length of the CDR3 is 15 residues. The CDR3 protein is CASSYGYRGGQPQHF. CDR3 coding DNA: TGTGCCAGCAGTTACGGATACAGGGGGGGTCAGCCCCAGCATTTT.

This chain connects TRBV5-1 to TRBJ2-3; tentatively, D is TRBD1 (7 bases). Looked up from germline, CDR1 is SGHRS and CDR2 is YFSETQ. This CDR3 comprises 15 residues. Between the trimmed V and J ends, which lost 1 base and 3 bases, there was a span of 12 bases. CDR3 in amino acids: CASSLLQGRTDTQYF. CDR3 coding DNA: TGCGCCAGCAGCTTGTTACAGGGGAGGACAGATACGCAGTATTTT.

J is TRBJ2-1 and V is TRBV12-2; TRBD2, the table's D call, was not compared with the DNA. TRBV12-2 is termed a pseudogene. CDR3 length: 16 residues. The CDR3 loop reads CASRSPDGSSYNEQFF. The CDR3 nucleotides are TGTGCAAGTCGCTCTCCAGACGGGAGCTCCTACAATGAGCAGTTCTTC.

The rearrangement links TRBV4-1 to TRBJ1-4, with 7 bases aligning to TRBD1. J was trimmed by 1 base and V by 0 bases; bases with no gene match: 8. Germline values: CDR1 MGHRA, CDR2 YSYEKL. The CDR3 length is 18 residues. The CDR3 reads CASSQDSRGLETNEKLFF. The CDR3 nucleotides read TGCGCCAGCAGCCAAGATTCGAGGGGGCTGGAAACTAATGAAAAACTGTTTTTT.

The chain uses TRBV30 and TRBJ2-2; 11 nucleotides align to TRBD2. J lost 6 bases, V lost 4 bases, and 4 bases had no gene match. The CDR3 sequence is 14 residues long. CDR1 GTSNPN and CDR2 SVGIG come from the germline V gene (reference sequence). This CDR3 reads CAWTSGRSAGELFF. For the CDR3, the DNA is TGTGCCTGGACTAGCGGGAGGTCGGCCGGGGAGCTGTTTTTT. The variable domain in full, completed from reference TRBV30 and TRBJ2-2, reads SQTIHQWPATLVQPVGSPLSLECTVEGTSNPNLYWYRQAAGRGLQLLFYSVGIGQISSEVPQNLSASRPQDRQFILSSKKLLLSDSGFYLCAWTSGRSAGELFFGEGSRLTVL.